This record looks at one T cell receptor (beta chain) sequence and its context. The data were taken from a study of T cell responses to AZD1222 COVID-19 vaccine. The germline V gene has CDR1 DFQATT and CDR2 SNEGSKA (reference sequence). V was shortened by 6 bases and J by 2 bases, with 6 bases between the two germline ends. This CDR3 is built from 11 residues. TCRdb's copy holds only in-frame clones and misses some; the assay was immunoSEQ multiplex PCR. This sample has some 150,000 clones, with around 90% found just once. The TCR originated in an adult in good health. The chain uses TRBV20-1 and TRBJ2-3, with no clear D. Specimen: peripheral blood, collected on day 0 of AZD1222 vaccination. CDR3 sequence: CSALNTDTQYF. CDR3 in DNA: TGCAGTGCACTAAACACAGATACGCAGTATTTT.